This T cell receptor (beta chain) comes out of a study of blood T cell repertoires in COVID-19. Authors' processing steps: Amplification from reference gene primers served as the basis for estimated nucleated cell counts. Measured with immunoSEQ multiplex PCR; TCRdb has only the in-frame clones, and not every one. D and trimming come from the DNA, and the V and J calls and clone size come from that table. Seen here are approximately 150,000 clones, approximately 81% observed once, and the top ten hold 15% to 20%. Germline values: CDR1 MNHEY, CDR2 SVGAGI. This CDR3 has 14 residues. Trimming removed 7 bases from V and 4 bases from J, with 13 bases in between.

This chain connects TRBV6-5 to TRBJ2-2; a weak D match, TRBD1 (5 bases). The specimen sequenced was PBMCs or T cells enriched from blood (not recorded which). The sequence came from a man aged 55 to 69 who had recovered from COVID-19. The CDR3 spells CASKFTGLTGELFF. Here the CDR3 DNA reads TGTGCCAGCAAGTTTACAGGCCTCACCGGGGAGCTGTTTTTT.